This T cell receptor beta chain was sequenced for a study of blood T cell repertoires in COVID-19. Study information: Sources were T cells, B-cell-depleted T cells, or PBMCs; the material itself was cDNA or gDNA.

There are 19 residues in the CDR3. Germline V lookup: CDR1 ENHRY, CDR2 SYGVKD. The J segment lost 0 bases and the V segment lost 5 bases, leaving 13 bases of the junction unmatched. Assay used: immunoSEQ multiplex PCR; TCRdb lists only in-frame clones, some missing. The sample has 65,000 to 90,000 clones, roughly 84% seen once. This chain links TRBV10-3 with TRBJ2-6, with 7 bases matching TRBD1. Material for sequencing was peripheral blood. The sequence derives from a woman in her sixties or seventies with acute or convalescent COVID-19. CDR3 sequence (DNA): TGTGCCATCAGTCCTGATGCAGTGACAGGGAACTCTGGGGCCAACGTCCTGACTTTC. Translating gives CAISPDAVTGNSGANVLTF.